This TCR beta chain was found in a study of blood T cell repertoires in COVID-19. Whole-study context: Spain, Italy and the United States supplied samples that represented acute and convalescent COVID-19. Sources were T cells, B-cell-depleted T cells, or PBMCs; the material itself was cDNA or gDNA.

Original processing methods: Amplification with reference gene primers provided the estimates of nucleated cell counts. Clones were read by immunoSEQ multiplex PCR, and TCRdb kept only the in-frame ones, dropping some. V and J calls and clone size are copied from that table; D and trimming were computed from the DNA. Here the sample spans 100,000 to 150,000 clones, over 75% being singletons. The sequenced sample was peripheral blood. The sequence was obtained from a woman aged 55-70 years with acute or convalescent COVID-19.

The CDR3 nucleotides are TGCGCCAGCACACCCGGTCGCGGCCCACCCTACGAGCAGTACGTC. It encodes CASTPGRGPPYEQYV. J is TRBJ2-7 and V is TRBV23-1; no firm D call. TRBV23-1 is placed among ORFs of uncertain function. The CDR3 contains 15 residues. The V and J ends lost 7 bases and 2 bases respectively, with 18 bases between them.